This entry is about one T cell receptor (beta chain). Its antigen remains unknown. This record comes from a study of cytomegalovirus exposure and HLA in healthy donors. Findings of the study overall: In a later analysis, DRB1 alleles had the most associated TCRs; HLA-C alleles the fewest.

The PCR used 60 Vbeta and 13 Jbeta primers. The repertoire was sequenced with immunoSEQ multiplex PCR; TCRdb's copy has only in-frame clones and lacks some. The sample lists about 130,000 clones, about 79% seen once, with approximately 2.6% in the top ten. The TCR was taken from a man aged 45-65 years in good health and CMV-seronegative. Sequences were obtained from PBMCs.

The CDR3 region has the DNA TGTGCCAGCAGCCAACTGCGGGGGGGCCGGAGGGCCCAGTACTTC. Amino acids: CASSQLRGGRRAQYF. The genes are TRBV11-2 and TRBJ2-5; TRBD2 agrees at 9 bases. V was clipped by 5 bases and J by 9 bases; unmatched bases: 13. There are 15 residues in the CDR3. CDR1 and CDR2 (germline): SGHAT, FQNNGV.